Listed below are T cell receptor beta chains from one sample, sequenced in a study of blood T cells in healthy people across ages. TCRdb re-called the 5' RACE reads through MiXCR, storing one row per CDR3 protein. In the table there are 540,000 or so distinct CDR3 sequences, approximately 25% of which are singletons. These data were also reused for a study on T cells of mothers and their children.

The sequencing input was blood. The receptor set was obtained from a boy between 10 and 17 years old in good health. CDR3s include the opening cysteine and the closing phenylalanine or tryptophan. The order of the fields is D gene, V gene, J gene, clone size, CDR3 protein, CDR3 DNA. D genes are given only for firm matches. Rows give clone size only sometimes, using once, few, many, or a class for an expanded clone.

-	TRBV3-1	TRBJ1-2	few	CASSQSGASGGYTF	TGTGCCAGCAGCCAATCCGGGGCTTCTGGCGGCTACACCTTC
-	TRBV20-1	TRBJ1-1	few	CSARHGPPEAFF	TGCAGTGCTAGACACGGGCCCCCCGAAGCTTTCTTT
-	TRBV6-2/TRBV6-3	TRBJ2-2	few	CASSLSATYTGELFF	TGTGCCAGCAGTTTATCCGCCACCTACACCGGGGAGCTGTTTTTT
-	TRBV25-1	TRBJ2-4	few	CSSIGNKNIQYF	TGTTCCAGCATCGGGAACAAAAACATTCAGTACTTC
-	TRBV4-3	TRBJ2-1	-	CASSQESDSGGFYNEQFF	TGCGCCAGCAGCCAAGAATCCGACAGCGGAGGGTTCTACAATGAGCAGTTCTTC
-	TRBV27	TRBJ2-5	many	CASGGWETQYF	TGTGCCAGCGGGGGCTGGGAGACCCAGTACTTC
-	TRBV6-1	TRBJ1-4	-	CASSEVGRENEKLFF	TGTGCCAGCAGTGAAGTCGGCAGGGAGAATGAAAAACTGTTTTTT
-	TRBV5-1	TRBJ2-1	few	CASSSNSLYNEQFF	TGCGCCAGCAGCTCTAACTCTCTCTACAATGAGCAGTTCTTC
-	TRBV7-9	TRBJ2-1	-	CASSSPFGGANEQFF	TGTGCCAGCAGCTCCCCTTTTGGGGGGGCAAATGAGCAGTTCTTC
-	TRBV28	TRBJ2-5	-	CASMDSLQETQYF	TGTGCCAGCATGGACAGCCTCCAAGAGACCCAGTACTTC
-	TRBV5-5	TRBJ2-7	-	CASSWDSRPPREQYF	TGTGCCAGCAGCTGGGACTCGCGGCCCCCTCGCGAGCAGTACTTC
-	TRBV4-1	TRBJ2-7	-	CASSPYAGRTYEQYF	TGCGCCAGCAGCCCCTACGCGGGGCGCACCTACGAGCAGTACTTC
TRBD2	TRBV7-2	TRBJ2-3	few	CASSLTGTSQVADTQYF	TGTGCCAGCAGCTTAACGGGGACTAGCCAGGTCGCAGATACGCAGTATTTT
-	TRBV2	TRBJ1-2	few	CASSVTGSGGYTF	TGTGCCAGCAGTGTAACGGGGTCTGGTGGCTACACCTTC
-	TRBV29-1	TRBJ1-3	-	CSVLEQGSRNTIYF	TGCAGCGTTCTTGAGCAGGGGTCGAGAAACACCATATATTTT
-	TRBV25-1	TRBJ2-7	few	CASSAGGYYEQYF	TGTGCCAGCAGTGCAGGGGGGTACTACGAGCAGTACTTC
-	TRBV6-5	TRBJ2-2	many	CASSYSGRGHAGELFF	TGTGCCAGCAGTTACTCGGGTAGAGGGCACGCCGGGGAGCTGTTTTTT
-	TRBV29-1	TRBJ1-2	-	CSVESLHGYTF	TGCAGCGTTGAAAGCTTGCATGGCTACACCTTC
TRBD1	TRBV29-1	TRBJ1-5	few	CSVGLTGGNQPQHF	TGCAGCGTTGGGTTGACAGGGGGCAATCAGCCCCAGCATTTT
-	TRBV5-5	TRBJ2-3	-	CASSLWADSTDTQYF	TGTGCCAGCAGCTTGTGGGCAGACAGCACAGATACGCAGTATTTT
TRBD1	TRBV24-1	TRBJ2-2	-	CAISGQAHAGELFF	TGTGCCATCTCGGGACAGGCCCACGCCGGGGAGCTGTTTTTT
-	TRBV24-1	TRBJ1-2	many	CATSASSIYGYTF	TGTGCCACCAGTGCGTCTTCCATCTATGGCTACACCTTC
-	TRBV21-1	TRBJ2-4	many	CASSTHAPSGFGGNIQYF	TGTGCCAGCAGCACCCACGCTCCTAGCGGTTTTGGGGGAAACATTCAGTACTTC
TRBD1	TRBV7-9	TRBJ1-4	few	CASSPVLGTGGAVWDNEKLFF	TGTGCCAGCAGCCCCGTACTCGGGACAGGGGGCGCGGTATGGGATAATGAAAAACTGTTTTTT
TRBD2	TRBV7-3	TRBJ2-3	-	CASSYGGGRWTDTQYF	TGTGCCAGCAGCTACGGGGGCGGGAGGTGGACAGATACGCAGTATTTT
-	TRBV29-1	TRBJ2-7	few	CSVELFYEQYF	TGCAGCGTTGAATTGTTCTACGAGCAGTACTTC
-	TRBV15	TRBJ2-2	-	CATSTRIDRSPTGELFF	TGTGCCACCAGCACGCGAATAGACAGGAGCCCTACCGGGGAGCTGTTTTTT
TRBD2	TRBV6-1	TRBJ2-1	-	CASRREVRIDEQFF	TGTGCCAGCAGGCGGGAGGTCCGAATCGATGAGCAGTTCTTC
TRBD1	TRBV12-3/TRBV12-4	TRBJ2-3	-	CASRLTGGGDTQYF	TGTGCCAGCAGACTGACAGGGGGCGGAGATACGCAGTATTTT
-	TRBV3-1	TRBJ1-2	many	CASSLAANYGYTF	TGTGCCAGCAGCCTGGCAGCTAACTATGGCTACACCTTC
TRBD1	TRBV28	TRBJ2-7	few	CASSGPGQTYEQYF	TGTGCCAGCAGTGGACCGGGACAGACCTACGAGCAGTACTTC
TRBD2	TRBV2	TRBJ2-1	-	CASSKKREFNNEQFF	TGTGCCAGCAGTAAAAAGCGGGAGTTTAACAATGAGCAGTTCTTC
-	TRBV12-3/TRBV12-4	TRBJ1-2	few	CASSEAGYGYTF	TGTGCCAGCAGTGAGGCGGGGTATGGCTACACCTTC
TRBD1	TRBV6-2/TRBV6-3	TRBJ2-3	few	CASSFPTGTGNRDTQYF	TGTGCCAGCAGTTTCCCAACCGGGACAGGGAATCGAGATACGCAGTATTTT
TRBD2	TRBV20-1	TRBJ2-5	-	CSARSYLAGGYQETQYF	TGCAGTGCTAGATCCTACTTAGCGGGGGGGTACCAAGAGACCCAGTACTTC
TRBD2	TRBV6-2/TRBV6-3	TRBJ2-1	-	CASSALAGAGDEQFF	TGTGCCAGCAGTGCCCTAGCGGGGGCGGGGGATGAGCAGTTCTTC
TRBD2	TRBV27	TRBJ2-1	-	CASSFRSGTSGSRSEQFF	TGTGCCAGCAGTTTCCGATCCGGGACTAGCGGGAGTCGTAGTGAGCAGTTCTTC
TRBD1	TRBV4-1	TRBJ1-2	once	CASSQEPDRGYGYTF	TGCGCCAGCAGCCAAGAACCTGACAGGGGGTATGGCTACACCTTC
-	TRBV14	TRBJ2-1	-	CASSHWGAAANEQFF	TGTGCCAGCAGCCACTGGGGGGCGGCAGCCAATGAGCAGTTCTTC
-	TRBV20-1	TRBJ2-7	-	CSARESSGTYEQYF	TGCAGTGCTAGAGAGTCGAGCGGAACCTACGAGCAGTACTTC
TRBD1	TRBV24-1	TRBJ2-2	-	CATSDPRDRATGELFF	TGTGCCACCAGTGACCCTAGGGACAGGGCCACCGGGGAGCTGTTTTTT
-	TRBV4-3	TRBJ1-1	few	CASSQVPGVNTEAFF	TGCGCCAGCAGCCAAGTACCAGGGGTGAACACTGAAGCTTTCTTT
-	TRBV7-2	TRBJ1-6	many	CASSPGQYNSPLHF	TGTGCCAGCAGCCCCGGACAGTATAATTCACCCCTCCACTTT
-	TRBV19	TRBJ2-2	few	CASKRAEGTGELFF	TGTGCCAGTAAAAGGGCAGAAGGTACCGGGGAGCTGTTTTTT
-	TRBV5-1	TRBJ1-1	-	CASSFTAKNTEAFF	TGCGCCAGCAGCTTTACAGCGAAAAACACTGAAGCTTTCTTT